Following are 6 T cell receptor beta chains from one sample sequenced in a study of control samples from healthy donors and cancer patients. Sequencing was performed with immunoSEQ multiplex PCR; in TCRdb, only in-frame clones are kept and a portion is missing. The sample includes around 130,000 clones, just over 90% seen only once; the top ten take over 1.5%. The specimen sequenced was PBMCs. The receptors were gathered from a man aged 45 to 65 with head and neck cancer.

In DNA, the CDR3 is TGTGCCAGCAGCCCCGACAGGGCGAAAGCTTTCTTT. Translated: CASSPDRAKAFF. This chain uses TRBV7-2 with TRBJ1-1, with 7 bases that match TRBD1. CDR3 length: 12 residues. Germline CDR1 SGHTA, CDR2 FQGNSA. J gave up 9 bases and V 5 bases, and 6 bases lay outside the gene matches.

The chain employs TRBV28 and TRBJ1-5; D is perhaps TRBD1 (6 bases). CDR1 and CDR2 from the germline V gene are MDHEN and SYDVKM. The CDR3 extends over 17 amino acids. The V end was cut by 2 bases, the J end by 0 bases, with 14 bases between. CDR3 coding DNA: TGTGCCAGCAGTTTAGGTTCGACAGGACTTAGCAATCAGCCCCAGCATTTT. This sequence encodes CASSLGSTGLSNQPQHF.

On this clone itself: This specimen includes other DNA sequences encoding the same CDR3. The genes are TRBV21-1 and TRBJ1-5. TRBV21-1 is tagged as a pseudogene. The CDR3 runs to 15 residues. CDR3 amino acids: CASSNKEDSNQPQHF. The CDR3 DNA sequence: TGTGCCAGCAGCAATAAGGAGGATAGCAATCAGCCTCAGCATTTT.

This chain links TRBV7-9 with TRBJ1-1, with no clear D. The CDR3 consists of 14 residues. In germline, CDR1 is SEHNR, CDR2 FQNEAQ (reference sequence). The V and J ends lost 4 bases and 3 bases respectively, with 12 bases between them. This chain's CDR3 is CASSSDGEYTEAFF. Written as DNA, the CDR3 is TGTGCCAGCAGCTCAGATGGGGAGTACACTGAAGCTTTCTTT.

The V and J genes are TRBV5-1 and TRBJ2-1; a possible D gene is TRBD1 (6 bases). V lost 7 bases to trimming and J lost 3 bases, with 17 bases between them. Per germline, CDR1 SGHRS and CDR2 YFSETQ. The CDR3 is made up of 15 amino acids. CDR3 in DNA: TGCGCCAGCGCCCCAGGGGAAGGGGTCTACAATGAGCAGTTCTTC. The encoded protein is CASAPGEGVYNEQFF.

The rearrangement uses TRBV19 and TRBJ1-6, with 9 nucleotides matching TRBD1. Trimming removed 4 bases from V and 8 bases from J; junction bases left unmatched: 3. CDR3 length equals 14 residues. Germline V lookup: CDR1 LNHDA, CDR2 SQIVND (reference sequence). The CDR3 is CASSTDRGDSPLHF. The DNA for the CDR3 is TGTGCCAGTAGTACGGACAGGGGCGATTCACCCCTCCACTTT.